One and the same sample provided the 32 T cell receptor beta chains below, sequenced in a study of identical twins. TCRdb reprocessed the 5' RACE reads via MiXCR and lists one record per CDR3 protein. This sample carries roughly 1,500,000 distinct CDR3 sequences, around 29% of them seen once, and the ten largest clones take more than 0.25%. The sample taken for sequencing was cord blood. The source of these receptors is a newborn girl in good health.

V and J are TRBV7-9 and TRBJ1-4, with D perhaps TRBD1 (5 bases). This CDR3 comprises 15 residues. Germline values: CDR1 SEHNR, CDR2 FQNEAQ (reference sequence). V was cut by 4 bases and J by 0 bases, with 9 bases left in between. CDR3 residues: CASSYLTATNEKLFF. Here the CDR3 DNA reads TGTGCCAGCAGCTATCTGACAGCAACTAATGAAAAACTGTTTTTT. Combining the CDR3 with reference TRBV7-9 and TRBJ1-4 gives the whole variable domain DTGVSQNPRHKITKRGQNVTFRCDPISEHNRLYWYRQTLGQGPEFLTYFQNEAQLEKSRLLSDRFSAERPKGSFSTLEIQRTEQGDSAMYLCASSYLTATNEKLFFGSGTQLSVL.

This chain links TRBV5-5 with TRBJ2-1, with D possibly matching TRBD1 (5 bases). The J call may be wrong; the DNA end is better matched by TRBJ2-7. Germline V gives CDR1 SGHKS, CDR2 YYEKEE (reference sequence). The CDR3 is made up of 16 amino acids. This chain's CDR3 is CASSFYVAGSYNEQYF. CDR3 sequence (DNA): TGTGCCAGCAGCTTCTATGTGGCAGGGTCCTACAATGAGCAGTACTTC.

The table lists this clonotype with a few counts. The rearrangement joins TRBV4-2 to TRBJ1-2; 9 positions match TRBD1. Germline V gene lookup returns CDR1 LGHNA and CDR2 YNFKEQ. CDR3 length: 16 amino acids. Germline trimming cut 3 bases from V and 0 bases from J; bases unmatched to any gene: 5. CDR3 bases: TGTGCCAGCAGCCAGGGACAGGGAAGGGCTAACTATGGCTACACCTTC. Translation gives CASSQGQGRANYGYTF.

On this clonotype: A much larger clone sits a single nucleotide away, making a read error possible. The chain joins TRBV4-2 to TRBJ2-3; 8 bases align to TRBD2. Germline-derived CDR1 and CDR2 are LGHNA and YNFKEQ. This CDR3 comprises 16 residues. Written as DNA, the CDR3 is TGTGCCAGCAGCCAAGATGAGCGGGAGAAGACAGATACGCGGTATTTT. Its translation is CASSQDEREKTDTRYF.

The V call is TRBV7-2, the J call TRBJ1-4; 7 nucleotides agree with TRBD1. This CDR3 region has 17 residues. V was pared by 5 bases and J by 1 base, with 10 bases of the junction left unmatched. The V gene's germline CDR1 is SGHTA and CDR2 FQGNSA. The CDR3 spells CASSPRTGPQTNEKLFF. The DNA of the CDR3 is TGTGCCAGCAGCCCAAGGACAGGCCCACAAACTAATGAAAAACTGTTTTTT.

This clonotype was counted between two and nine times. The CDR3 nucleotides read TGTGCCAGCAGTGCCTATAGGGGGGAGAATTCACCCCTCCACTTT. Amino acids: CASSAYRGENSPLHF. The chain joins TRBV25-1 to TRBJ1-6; D is possibly TRBD1 (6 bases). V was pared by 4 bases and J by 7 bases, with 14 bases between. The CDR3 is made up of 15 amino acids. Germline V gene lookup returns CDR1 MGHDK and CDR2 SYGVNS.

V gene TRBV21-1 combines with J gene TRBJ2-1. TRBV21-1 corresponds to a pseudogene. The CDR3 length is 15 residues. The CDR3 reads CASSGSDEHYNEQFF. The CDR3 DNA reads TGTGCCAGCAGCGGCTCGGATGAGCACTACAATGAGCAGTTCTTC.

The chain carries TRBV10-1 and TRBJ2-3; 8 bases line up with TRBD2. The junction had 11 bases not matched to a gene; V was cut back by 5 bases and J by 4 bases. The V gene's germline CDR1 is WNHNN and CDR2 SYGVQD (reference sequence). This CDR3 is built from 16 residues. CDR3 sequence reads: CASSSLGLALPDTQYF. DNA of the CDR3: TGCGCCAGCAGTTCGCTCGGACTAGCTCTCCCAGATACGCAGTATTTT.

Of note for this clonotype: The junction and the germline gene differ at one end; a read error may be behind it. The J gene is TRBJ1-2, the V gene TRBV28, with D perhaps matching TRBD1 (6 bases). The CDR3 totals 13 residues. Germline loops: CDR1 MDHEN, CDR2 SYDVKM. CDR3 bases: TGTGCCGGCAGTTTACGACAGGCTTGGGGCTACACCTTC. This codes for CAGSLRQAWGYTF.

The sample holds a few counts of this clonotype. The chain employs TRBV20-1 and TRBJ2-1; D unclear. Germline V lookup: CDR1 DFQATT, CDR2 SNEGSKA (reference sequence). With 4 bases removed from V and 7 bases from J, the gap between germline ends came to 14 bases. The CDR3 runs to 13 residues. The CDR3 region is CSANPSVGNEQFF. CDR3 in DNA: TGCAGTGCTAACCCCTCGGTGGGGAATGAGCAGTTCTTC.

Turning to this clonotype: One base away lies a much larger clone, so this may be a sequencing read error. The gene calls are TRBV7-2 and TRBJ2-3; D ambiguous. This CDR3 is built from 14 residues. CDR1 and CDR2 from the germline V gene are SGHTA and FQGNSA. V lost 1 base to trimming and J lost 2 bases, with 7 bases between them. The CDR3 spells CASSLVALTDTQYF. CDR3 nucleotide sequence: TGTGCCAGCAGCTTAGTTGCCCTCACAGATACGCAGTATTTT.

There are a few counts of this clonotype. V is TRBV7-2 and J is TRBJ2-3; TRBD2 agrees at 11 bases. V lost 5 bases to trimming and J lost 2 bases; unmatched junction nucleotides: 9. The CDR3 has 17 residues. Germline loops: CDR1 SGHTA, CDR2 FQGNSA. As DNA, the CDR3 is TGTGCCAGCAGCCATTCCTATAGCGGGGGGGTCACAGATACGCAGTATTTT. It codes for CASSHSYSGGVTDTQYF.

The table lists this clonotype with a few counts. The rearrangement joins TRBV20-1 to TRBJ2-3; no clear D gene. The CDR3 contains 11 residues. Trimming removed 6 bases at V and 2 bases at J, with 6 bases between. Germline V gene sequence: CDR1 DFQATT, CDR2 SNEGSKA (reference sequence). The CDR3 nucleotides read TGCAGTGCCGGTGTCACAGATACGCAGTATTTT. Amino acid sequence: CSAGVTDTQYF.

This clonotype occurred a few times. The chain employs TRBV6-5 and TRBJ2-7, with D possibly being TRBD1 or TRBD2 (5 bases each). V was pared by 2 bases and J by 3 bases, with 11 bases between. Germline V gene data show CDR1 as MNHEY and CDR2 as SVGAGI. This CDR3 region has 14 residues. CDR3 region: CASSYEGTNYEQYF. In DNA form, the CDR3 reads TGTGCCAGCAGTTACGAGGGGACCAACTACGAGCAGTACTTC.

The V and J genes are TRBV20-1 and TRBJ1-2, with TRBD1 as a possible D gene (5 bases). CDR1 is DFQATT, CDR2 SNEGSKA, per germline (reference sequence). The CDR3 is 14 residues long. Deletions cut 0 bases from V and 6 bases from J, with 14 bases between. CDR3 in amino acids: CSARDSGRYNGYTF. Written as DNA, the CDR3 is TGCAGTGCTAGAGATTCGGGACGCTATAATGGCTACACCTTC.

This clonotype was seen more than once but under ten times. The genes are TRBV28 and TRBJ1-2; D is perhaps TRBD1 (5 bases). V gave up 3 bases and J gave up 4 bases, with 12 bases separating them. The CDR3 runs 14 residues. CDR1 and CDR2 from the germline V gene are MDHEN and SYDVKM. CDR3 in amino acids: CASSFPGTIYGYTF. CDR3 coding DNA: TGTGCCAGCAGTTTCCCCGGGACTATCTATGGCTACACCTTC.

This clonotype was picked up a small number of times. V usage is TRBV7-9 and J usage is TRBJ2-3; 10 bases match TRBD2. This CDR3 region has 15 residues. The V gene end was trimmed by 3 bases and the J gene end by 2 bases; junction bases not matched to a gene: 2. Germline lookup yields CDR1 SEHNR and CDR2 FQNEAQ (reference sequence). The CDR3 coding sequence is TGTGCCAGCAGCTTCGGGACTAGCGACACAGATACGCAGTATTTT. Translation: CASSFGTSDTDTQYF.

This clonotype came up many times. V is TRBV29-1 and J is TRBJ2-1; 7 bases are a match to TRBD2. After removal of 4 bases from V and 2 bases from J, the junction contained 11 bases not matched to a gene. This CDR3 is 16 amino acids long. In germline, CDR1 is SQVTM, CDR2 ANQGSEA. CDR3 DNA: TGCAGCGTTGGAAAGGCACTAGCGTCCCCCTACAATGAGCAGTTCTTC. This gives the protein CSVGKALASPYNEQFF.

There are many counts of this clonotype. The V gene is TRBV10-3, the J gene TRBJ2-5; D gene uncertain. Germline loops: CDR1 ENHRY, CDR2 SYGVKD. V was shortened by 2 bases and J by 2 bases, with 0 bases between the two germline ends. The CDR3 is 11 amino acids. The CDR3 protein is CAISEQETQYF. The CDR3 DNA reads TGTGCCATCAGTGAGCAAGAGACCCAGTACTTC.

The table lists this clonotype with a few counts. This sequence joins TRBV5-1 and TRBJ1-2; D perhaps matches TRBD1 (6 bases). CDR1 is SGHRS and CDR2 is YFSETQ in the germline V gene. The CDR3 is 12 amino acids. Trimming took 4 bases from V and 10 from J, leaving 14 bases between them. The CDR3 reads CASSPLQGTYTF. The CDR3 nucleotides read TGCGCCAGCAGCCCCCTTCAGGGGACCTACACCTTC.

The chain couples TRBV19 to TRBJ2-5, with TRBD1 matching over 7 bases. With the DNA end fitting TRBJ2-7 better, the J assignment may be wrong. In germline, CDR1 is LNHDA, CDR2 SQIVND (reference sequence). The CDR3 contains 14 residues. The CDR3 region has the DNA TGTGCCAGTAGTATGAGGGGGCGTATCTGCGAGCAGTACTTC. It specifies CASSMRGRICEQYF.

CDR3 DNA sequence: TGTGCCAGCAGCCCCAAACCGCGGGGGGTCTCCTACAATGAGCAGTTCTTC. This encodes CASSPKPRGVSYNEQFF. The chain carries TRBV7-9 and TRBJ2-1; 8 bases line up with TRBD2. This CDR3 spans 17 amino acids. Germline V lookup: CDR1 SEHNR, CDR2 FQNEAQ (reference sequence). V lost 5 bases and J lost 0; bases outside the gene matches: 9.

The chain employs TRBV27 and TRBJ1-5, with D unresolved. This CDR3 has 14 residues. The ends were cut back, 5 bases at V and 0 bases at J, with 8 bases in the middle. Germline values: CDR1 MNHEY, CDR2 SMNVEV (reference sequence). DNA for the CDR3: TGTGCCAGCAGTCTGGACCTTAGCAATCAGCCCCAGCATTTT. This codes for CASSLDLSNQPQHF.

The chain combines TRBV4-2 with TRBJ2-7, with D possibly TRBD1 on 6 matching bases. V was trimmed by 2 bases and J by 3 bases, leaving 26 bases between them. Germline-derived CDR1 and CDR2 are LGHNA and YNFKEQ. This CDR3 has 19 residues. CDR3 region: CASSQKSPQGERVFYEQYF. CDR3 DNA sequence: TGTGCCAGCAGCCAAAAAAGCCCACAGGGAGAGAGGGTTTTCTACGAGCAGTACTTC.

This clonotype has at least ten counts. This chain connects TRBV7-2 to TRBJ1-2; TRBD1 is a possible D gene (5 bases). Germline CDR1 is SGHTA and CDR2 is FQGNSA. The V end lost 1 base, the J end lost 5 bases, and 14 bases lay between the germline ends. There are 15 residues in the CDR3. The CDR3 loop is CASSLDPGWYYGYTF. The CDR3 DNA sequence: TGTGCCAGCAGCTTAGATCCAGGGTGGTATTATGGCTACACCTTC.

The table lists this clonotype with a few counts. The chain links TRBV6-1 to TRBJ1-4; D is possibly TRBD1 (5 bases). Trimming stripped 10 bases from V and 15 bases from J, with 18 bases between. Germline CDR1 and CDR2: MNHNS and SASEGT. The CDR3 totals 11 residues. CDR3 DNA sequence: TGTGCCACCCGAAGTTGGGACGCCTTGTTTTTT. Amino acids: CATRSWDALFF.

The CDR3 is CASSRRGFGGGYSTDTQYF. Written as DNA, the CDR3 is TGTGCCAGCAGCAGAAGGGGTTTCGGGGGCGGATATAGCACAGATACGCAGTATTTT. V gene TRBV7-2 combines with J gene TRBJ2-3; D is perhaps TRBD1 or TRBD2 (6 bases each). This CDR3 spans 19 amino acids. Trimming removed 5 bases from V and 0 bases from J, with 24 bases in between. Germline assignment: CDR1 SGHTA and CDR2 FQGNSA. Looking up the rest from reference TRBV7-2 and TRBJ2-3 gives the full variable domain: GAGVSQSPSNKVTEKGKDVELRCDPISGHTALYWYRQSLGQGLEFLIYFQGNSAPDKSGLPSDRFSAERTGGSVSTLTIQRTQQEDSAVYLCASSRRGFGGGYSTDTQYFGPGTRLTVL.

Here the CDR3 DNA reads TGTGCCACCAGTGACACAGGGGGCTTCCAGTTCTTC. Its translation is CATSDTGGFQFF. V usage is TRBV24-1 and J usage is TRBJ2-1; TRBD1 matches 9 bases. J was trimmed by 13 bases and V by 4 bases; bases with no gene match: 4. The CDR3 covers 12 residues. CDR1 is KGHDR, CDR2 SFDVKD, per germline.

This clonotype was found a few times. The chain uses TRBV27 and TRBJ2-3, with a weak D call TRBD1 (5 bases). This CDR3 is 14 amino acids long. The V end lost 3 bases, the J end lost 5 bases, and 12 bases lay between the germline ends. Germline V gives CDR1 MNHEY, CDR2 SMNVEV (reference sequence). CDR3 loop: CASSFDFQGDTQYF. The CDR3 DNA is TGTGCCAGCAGTTTCGATTTCCAGGGAGATACGCAGTATTTT.

As regards this clonotype: The final CDR3 position lacks the conserved phenylalanine or tryptophan, pointing to a likely read error. The rearrangement uses TRBV2 and TRBJ2-1; D remains unclear. Trimming cost V 1 base and J 4 bases, with 8 bases left between them. Germline lookup yields CDR1 SNHLY and CDR2 FYNNEI. The length of the CDR3 is 14 residues. This chain's CDR3 is CASSEVPPYNEQFL. The CDR3 DNA reads TGTGCCAGCAGTGAAGTCCCACCTTACAATGAGCAGTTCTTA.

Only a few counts were recorded for this clonotype. This chain uses TRBV20-1 with TRBJ1-6, with D unclear. Germline V gene data show CDR1 as DFQATT and CDR2 as SNEGSKA (reference sequence). This CDR3 contains 13 residues. V was trimmed by 6 bases and J by 5 bases, leaving 11 bases between them. CDR3 nucleotides: TGCAGTGCGCCGGACCGGCATAATTCACCCCTCCACTTT. This codes for CSAPDRHNSPLHF.

This clonotype was seen more than once but under ten times. The rearrangement joins TRBV9 to TRBJ2-1, with 8 nucleotides matching TRBD2. Per germline, CDR1 SGDLS and CDR2 YYNGEE. Germline trimming cut 3 bases from V and 3 bases from J; bases unmatched to any gene: 11. The CDR3 contains 17 residues. The CDR3 loop is CASSASITSGGYNEQFF. The CDR3 DNA reads TGTGCCAGCAGCGCAAGCATAACGAGCGGGGGCTACAATGAGCAGTTCTTC. Variable domain in full (rest from reference TRBV9 and TRBJ2-1): DSGVTQTPKHLITATGQRVTLRCSPRSGDLSVYWYQQSLDQGLQFLIQYYNGEERAKGNILERFSAQQFPDLHSELNLSSLELGDSALYFCASSASITSGGYNEQFFGPGTRLTVL.